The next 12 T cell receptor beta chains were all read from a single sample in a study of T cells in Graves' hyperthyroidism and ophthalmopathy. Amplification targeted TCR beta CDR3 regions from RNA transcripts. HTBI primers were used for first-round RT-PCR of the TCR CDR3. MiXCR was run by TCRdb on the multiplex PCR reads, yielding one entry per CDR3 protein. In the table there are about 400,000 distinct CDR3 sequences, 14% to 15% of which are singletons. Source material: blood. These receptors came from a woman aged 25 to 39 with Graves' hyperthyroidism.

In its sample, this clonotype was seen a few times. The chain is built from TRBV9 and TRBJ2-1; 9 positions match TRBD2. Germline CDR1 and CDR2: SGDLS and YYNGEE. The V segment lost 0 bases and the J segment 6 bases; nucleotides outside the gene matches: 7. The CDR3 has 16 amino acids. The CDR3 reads CASSVEGGRAGNEQFF. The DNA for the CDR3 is TGTGCCAGCAGCGTAGAAGGCGGGAGGGCCGGCAATGAGCAGTTCTTC.

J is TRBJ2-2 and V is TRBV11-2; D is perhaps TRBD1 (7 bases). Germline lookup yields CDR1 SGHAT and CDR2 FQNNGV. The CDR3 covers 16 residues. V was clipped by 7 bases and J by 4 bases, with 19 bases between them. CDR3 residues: CASTRGQGGPTGELFF. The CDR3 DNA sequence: TGTGCCAGCACCCGAGGGCAGGGGGGACCCACCGGGGAGCTGTTTTTT. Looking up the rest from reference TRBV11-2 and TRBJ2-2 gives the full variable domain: EAGVAQSPRYKIIEKRQSVAFWCNPISGHATLYWYQQILGQGPKLLIQFQNNGVVDDSQLPKDRFSAERLKGVDSTLKIQPAKLEDSAVYLCASTRGQGGPTGELFFGEGSRLTVL.

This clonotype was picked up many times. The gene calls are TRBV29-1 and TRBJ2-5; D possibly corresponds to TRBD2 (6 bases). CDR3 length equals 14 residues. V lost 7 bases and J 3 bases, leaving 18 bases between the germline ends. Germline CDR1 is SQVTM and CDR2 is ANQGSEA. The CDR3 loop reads CSAKSGQAKETQYF. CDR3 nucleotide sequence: TGCAGCGCAAAAAGCGGGCAAGCTAAAGAGACCCAGTACTTC.

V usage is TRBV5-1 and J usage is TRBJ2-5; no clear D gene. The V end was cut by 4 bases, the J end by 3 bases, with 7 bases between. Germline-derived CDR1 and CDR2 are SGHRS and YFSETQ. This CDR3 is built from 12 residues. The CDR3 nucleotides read TGCGCCAGCAGCCACAGCGAAGAGACCCAGTACTTC. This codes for CASSHSEETQYF.

CDR3 region: CAWSVVGGVTEAFF. CDR3 sequence (DNA): TGTGCCTGGAGTGTAGTGGGGGGGGTCACTGAAGCTTTCTTT. The rearrangement joins TRBV30 to TRBJ1-1; possible D gene TRBD1, 5 bases. The CDR3 spans 14 residues. Germline V gene lookup returns CDR1 GTSNPN and CDR2 SVGIG (reference sequence). V was shortened by 0 bases and J by 4 bases, with 12 bases between the two germline ends. Full variable domain (missing parts from reference TRBV30 and TRBJ1-1): SQTIHQWPATLVQPVGSPLSLECTVEGTSNPNLYWYRQAAGRGLQLLFYSVGIGQISSEVPQNLSASRPQDRQFILSSKKLLLSDSGFYLCAWSVVGGVTEAFFGQGTRLTVV.

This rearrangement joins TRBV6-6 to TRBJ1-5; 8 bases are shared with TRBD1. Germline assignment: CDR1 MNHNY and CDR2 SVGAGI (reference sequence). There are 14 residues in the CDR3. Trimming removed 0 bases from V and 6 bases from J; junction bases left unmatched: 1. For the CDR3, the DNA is TGTGCCAGCAGTTACTCCGACAGGGGTCAGCCCCAGCATTTT. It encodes CASSYSDRGQPQHF.

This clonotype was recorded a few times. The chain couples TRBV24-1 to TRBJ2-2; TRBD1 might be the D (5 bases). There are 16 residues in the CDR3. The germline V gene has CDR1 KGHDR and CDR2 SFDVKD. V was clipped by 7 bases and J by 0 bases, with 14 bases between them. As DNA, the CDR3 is TGTGCCACCAGGCCTTCGGACACCGCGAACACCGGGGAGCTGTTTTTT. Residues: CATRPSDTANTGELFF.

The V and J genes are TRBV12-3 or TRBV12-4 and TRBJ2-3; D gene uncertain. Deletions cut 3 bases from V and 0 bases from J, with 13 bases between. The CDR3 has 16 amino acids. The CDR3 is CASSFTSGSSTDTQYF. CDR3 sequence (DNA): TGTGCCAGCAGTTTCACTTCCGGCAGTAGCACAGATACGCAGTATTTT.

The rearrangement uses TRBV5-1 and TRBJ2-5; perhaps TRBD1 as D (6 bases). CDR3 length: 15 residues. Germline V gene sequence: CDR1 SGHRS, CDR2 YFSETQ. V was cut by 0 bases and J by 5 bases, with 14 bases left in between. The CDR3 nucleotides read TGCGCCAGCAGCTTGGAAGGGGGAGTAGCTGAGACCCAGTACTTC. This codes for CASSLEGGVAETQYF.

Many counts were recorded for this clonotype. Written as DNA, the CDR3 is TGTGCCACCAGCAGAGAGAGGGATAACTACGAGCAGTACTTC. Translation: CATSRERDNYEQYF. This chain uses TRBV15 with TRBJ2-7, with D possibly matching TRBD2 (5 bases). CDR3 length: 14 amino acids. The V end was cut by 0 bases, the J end by 3 bases, with 9 bases between. Germline CDR1 is LNHNV and CDR2 is YYDKDF (reference sequence).

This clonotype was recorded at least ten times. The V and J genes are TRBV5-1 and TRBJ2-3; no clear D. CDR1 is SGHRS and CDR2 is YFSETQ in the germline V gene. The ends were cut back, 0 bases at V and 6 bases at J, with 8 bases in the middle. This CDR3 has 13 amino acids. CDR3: CASSLDGPDTQYF. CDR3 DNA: TGCGCCAGCAGCTTGGACGGGCCGGATACGCAGTATTTT.

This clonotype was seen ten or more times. The DNA of the CDR3 is TGTGCCAGCAGCTTCGACCCAGCGAGGACTGAAGCTTTCTTT. Protein: CASSFDPARTEAFF. This chain joins TRBV5-6 and TRBJ1-1; D gene unclear. V gave up 2 bases and J gave up 5 bases, with 13 bases separating them. Per germline, CDR1 SGHDT and CDR2 YYEEEE. The CDR3 contains 14 residues.